Here is one T cell receptor beta chain with its context. Its antigen specificity is not known. No base qualities exist here, and no much larger clone lies one base off it. This entry is derived from a study of shared clonotypes between healthy human individuals (dated by TCRdb to the early 2020s). In the study overall: A few men and a couple of women, aged 18 to 49 years, made up the cohort. Blood TCR repertoires of about 5 healthy adults were deeply sequenced to estimate repertoire size and the extent of clonotype sharing between individuals. For each donor, three plates each were used for CD4 naive and CD4 memory, two plates were used for CD8 naive, and one plate was used for CD8 memory. To increase sequencing depth and limit assay-specific biases, TCR repertoire library preparation and sequencing were carried out by different laboratories using diverse techniques. Per donor, leukapheresis produced somewhere between about 0.8 and 9.5 billion PBMCs. The research as a whole found: Rarefaction of sorted-subset datasets indicated incomplete sequencing despite the large sequencing depth. Sampling was restricted to blood, and TCR repertoires in tissue are likely to differ from TCR repertoires in blood. Because the study included a small number of donors, the genetic and exposure-history diversity represented was limited. Sharing across several donors was observed for about 5% of naive CD4, 3% to 3.5% of naive CD8, over 2% of memory CD4, and 0.4% of memory CD8 clonotypes. Clonotypes shared by all four sorted-subset donors showed higher generation probabilities than non-shared clonotypes. Pairwise subsampling indicated that sequencing depth was expected to affect the degree of clonotype sharing among donors. Naive subsets generally had larger estimated clonotype richness than memory subsets did.

V is cut back by 3 bases and J by 3 bases, with 7 bases in the junction unmatched. The CDR3, cysteine through phenylalanine, is 16 amino acids long. Only the CDR3 portion is preserved as DNA: 48 bases, with reading frame beginning at the first base. CDR1 and CDR2, per the germline V gene, are SGHTA and FQGNSA. Using the deep immunoSEQ assay, TCR CDR3 regions were amplified from genomic DNA by multiplex PCR. Extracted genomic DNA from each cell subset was spread evenly across all wells of several immunoSEQ 96-well plates, with each plate serving as a replicate. For sorted subsets, roughly 200 ng of genomic DNA, equivalent to around 30,000 T cell genomes, went into each replicate PCR. Purified libraries were quantified with a Qubit 3.0 fluorometer, sized on a Bioanalyzer 2100, and re-quantified with the KAPA Library Quantification kit. Every immunoSEQ 96-well plate was sequenced on a separate single-read 150-cycle Illumina NextSeq 550 flow cell. Turning to the authors' computational methods: The immunoSEQ output contained only junctional sequences without quality scores, so filtering could not match that applied to full-length reads. To assign V/J genes and CDR3, sequences were annotated against IMGT germline references using PyIR, a Python wrapper for IgBLAST v1.9. Reads were filtered out if the reads had weak V/J assignments (E-value above 1e-6), no CDR3, stop codons, out-of-frame junctions, or ambiguous translated residues. A V3J clonotype was defined by an identical inferred V gene, J gene, and CDR3 amino acid sequence. To compute the percentage overlap between repertoires, the number of shared unique clonotypes was divided by the size of the smaller repertoire. Repertoire richness was assessed with RTK rarefaction, the Chao1 estimator, and Recon v2.1 estimates of unobserved clonotypes. Generation probabilities were computed with OLGA for all TCRbeta clonotypes obtained by the gDNA method from a handful of donors. TCRdb stores this immuneACCESS table with in-frame sequences only. Part of the clones is absent; in the studies checked, under half of the shortfall reflects unresolved V genes, and no reason is known for the rest. V and J calls and clone size are as listed in that table; D and trimming were resolved from the DNA. Within this sample are around 2.5 million clones, with 90% to 95% of them counted one time only. The top ten clones comprise approximately 0.37% of the sample.

The donors were healthy, HIV-negative adults who had no recently reported acute infections or vaccinations. Every donor was a Caucasian adult living in Nashville, Tennessee, USA. Magnetic negative selection was used to enrich CD4+ T cells, after which naive cells were positively selected on CD45RA and the negative fraction became the memory subset. Blood was collected by leukapheresis, and PBMCs were isolated by Ficoll-Histopaque density gradient centrifugation and then cryopreserved in liquid nitrogen vapor phase. Analytical flow cytometry was used to check the purity and quantity of every magnetically sorted T cell population. Genomic DNA was isolated from every sorted fraction and measured by UV absorbance on a Nanodrop 2000c.

The TCR comes from a man aged 18-30 years in good health. Some clones in this sample may be carry-over from other donors' samples. The chain uses TRBV7-2 and TRBJ2-3; 9 central nucleotides agree with TRBD2. The sample taken for sequencing was naive CD4+ T cells from PBMCs. This specimen's cell subset or site label, per the study, means: CD45RA+ positively selected. The DNA is as follows: TGTGCCAGCAGCTTCGGTAGGCTAGCGGGAACAGATACGCAGTATTTT. Translation gives CASSFGRLAGTDTQYF.